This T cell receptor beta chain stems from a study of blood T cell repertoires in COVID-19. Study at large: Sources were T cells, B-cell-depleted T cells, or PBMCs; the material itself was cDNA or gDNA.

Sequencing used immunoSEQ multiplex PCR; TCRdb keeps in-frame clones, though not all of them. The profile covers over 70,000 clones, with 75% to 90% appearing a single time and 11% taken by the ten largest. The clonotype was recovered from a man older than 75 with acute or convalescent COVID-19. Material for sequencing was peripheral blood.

The CDR3 loop is CASSSGTGVTGELFF. CDR3 nucleotide sequence: TGTGCCAGCAGCTCCGGGACAGGGGTGACCGGGGAGCTGTTTTTT. The chain is built from TRBV9 and TRBJ2-2; 10 nucleotides align to TRBD1. In germline, CDR1 is SGDLS, CDR2 YYNGEE. V was pared by 4 bases and J by 5 bases, with 5 bases of the junction left unmatched. CDR3 length: 15 residues. The variable domain in full, with the rest retrieved from reference TRBV9 and TRBJ2-2, is DSGVTQTPKHLITATGQRVTLRCSPRSGDLSVYWYQQSLDQGLQFLIQYYNGEERAKGNILERFSAQQFPDLHSELNLSSLELGDSALYFCASSSGTGVTGELFFGEGSRLTVL.